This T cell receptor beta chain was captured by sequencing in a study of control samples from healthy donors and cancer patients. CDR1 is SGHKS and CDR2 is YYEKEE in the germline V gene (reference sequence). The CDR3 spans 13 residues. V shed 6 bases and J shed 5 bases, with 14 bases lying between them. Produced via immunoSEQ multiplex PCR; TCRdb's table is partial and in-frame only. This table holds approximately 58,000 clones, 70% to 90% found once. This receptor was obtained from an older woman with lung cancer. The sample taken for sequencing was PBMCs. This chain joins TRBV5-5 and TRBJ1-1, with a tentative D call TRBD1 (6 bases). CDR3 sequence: CASKVWGQTEAFF. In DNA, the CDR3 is TGTGCCAGCAAAGTTTGGGGGCAAACTGAAGCTTTCTTT.